The 21 T cell receptor beta chains below all came from one sample that was sequenced in a study of graft-versus-host responses after intestinal transplantation. No antigen has been identified for these receptors. The assay was immunoSEQ multiplex PCR, and TCRdb's table has in-frame clones only and misses some. This repertoire shows 60,000 to 65,000 clones, around nine tenths found once; its top ten account for about 1.7%. This material consisted of unstimulated CD8+ T cells sorted from spleen or lymph node cells, taken before transplant. These TCRs come from a human donor who was the organ donor for an intestinal transplant.

The rearrangement joins TRBV7-8 to TRBJ2-3, with 9 positions matching TRBD2. The CDR3 is made up of 17 amino acids. The V and J ends lost 1 base and 2 bases, in that order; junction bases with no gene match: 7. Germline V gene data show CDR1 as SGHVS and CDR2 as FQNEAQ. CDR3 coding DNA: TGTGCCAGCAGCTTAGTAGTGGCTAGCGGGAACACAGATACGCAGTATTTT. Translation: CASSLVVASGNTDTQYF.

This clone was counted a few times. V usage is TRBV2 and J usage is TRBJ2-7; D is uncertain. Germline loops: CDR1 SNHLY, CDR2 FYNNEI. Trimming stripped 1 base from V and 2 bases from J, with 12 bases between. The CDR3 spans 15 residues. DNA for the CDR3: TGTGCCAGCAGTGAAGGCGCTCGAGGCACCTACGAGCAGTACTTC. This gives the protein CASSEGARGTYEQYF.

The V and J genes are TRBV5-1 and TRBJ2-7; D not resolved. This CDR3 comprises 12 residues. Per the germline V gene, CDR1 is SGHRS and CDR2 is YFSETQ. V gave up 2 bases and J gave up 5 bases, with 8 bases separating them. CDR3 sequence reads: CASSFTEHEQYF. The DNA for the CDR3 is TGCGCCAGCAGCTTTACAGAGCACGAGCAGTACTTC.

The CDR3 DNA is TGTGCCAGCAGAAGCCCTACAGGGTCCAACGAGCAGTACTTC. As protein: CASRSPTGSNEQYF. This chain uses TRBV6-5 with TRBJ2-7; possibly TRBD1 for D (6 bases). V lost 6 bases and J lost 5, with 17 bases in between. Germline V gives CDR1 MNHEY, CDR2 SVGAGI. The CDR3 is 14 residues long.

This chain connects TRBV27 to TRBJ2-5; D remains ambiguous. Per germline, CDR1 MNHEY and CDR2 SMNVEV (reference sequence). This CDR3 spans 14 amino acids. V dropped 1 base and J dropped 3 bases, with 9 bases sitting between them. This CDR3 reads CASSLYWAEETQYF. Written as DNA, the CDR3 is TGTGCCAGCAGTTTATATTGGGCAGAAGAGACCCAGTACTTC.

The CDR3 reads CASSVSQGGAEQYF. Here the CDR3 DNA reads TGTGCCAGCAGCGTAAGCCAGGGGGGCGCAGAGCAGTACTTC. The gene calls are TRBV9 and TRBJ2-7, with D perhaps TRBD1 (7 bases). The CDR3 is made up of 14 amino acids. Germline CDR1 is SGDLS and CDR2 is YYNGEE. The V end lost 1 base, the J end lost 7 bases, and 15 bases lay between the germline ends.

This chain uses TRBV10-3 with TRBJ1-2; 7 bases align to TRBD1. Per germline, CDR1 ENHRY and CDR2 SYGVKD. This CDR3 region has 14 residues. The V segment lost 3 bases and the J segment 2 bases; nucleotides outside the gene matches: 3. The CDR3 region is CAISEGTDNYGYTF. CDR3 DNA sequence: TGTGCCATCAGTGAAGGGACAGACAACTATGGCTACACCTTC.

This clone was observed a few times. The chain couples TRBV7-9 to TRBJ2-7, with TRBD1 matching 9 bases. Germline CDR1 is SEHNR and CDR2 is FQNEAQ (reference sequence). J lost 3 bases, V lost 5 bases, and 17 bases had no gene match. The CDR3 contains 18 residues. The CDR3 bases are TGTGCCAGCAGCCCCGAGGGACAGGGCCCCCCTTCGGGCTACGAGCAGTACTTC. Translating it yields CASSPEGQGPPSGYEQYF.

The rearrangement uses TRBV9 and TRBJ2-3; D is unresolved. Germline loops: CDR1 SGDLS, CDR2 YYNGEE. CDR3 length equals 12 residues. V was cut by 0 bases and J by 6 bases, with 5 bases left in between. CDR3 DNA: TGTGCCAGCAGCGTAGTAGAGGATACGCAGTATTTT. Translation gives CASSVVEDTQYF.

The gene calls are TRBV7-6 and TRBJ2-3; TRBD2 agrees at 14 bases. This CDR3 comprises 18 residues. The germline V gene has CDR1 SGHVS and CDR2 FNYEAQ. Germline trimming cut 5 bases from V and 9 bases from J; bases unmatched to any gene: 16. CDR3 amino acids: CASSPDLLTSGRAGTQYF. Here the CDR3 DNA reads TGTGCCAGCAGCCCCGATTTATTGACTAGCGGGAGGGCCGGCACGCAGTATTTT.

This chain links TRBV27 with TRBJ1-2, with 9 bases lining up with TRBD1. This CDR3 region has 13 residues. Germline lookup yields CDR1 MNHEY and CDR2 SMNVEV (reference sequence). The J segment lost 6 bases and the V segment lost 4 bases, leaving 3 bases of the junction unmatched. CDR3 protein: CASSSRQGDGYTF. The CDR3 DNA reads TGTGCCAGCAGTTCCCGACAGGGGGATGGCTACACCTTC.

This clone was seen more than once but under ten times. The chain carries TRBV10-3 and TRBJ2-7; TRBD2 is a possible D gene (6 bases). Germline values: CDR1 ENHRY, CDR2 SYGVKD. Trimming took off 6 bases at V and 5 bases at J, with 8 bases between the two ends. The CDR3 sequence is 11 residues long. CDR3: CAISGSNEQYF. CDR3 sequence (DNA): TGTGCCATCAGCGGGAGTAACGAGCAGTACTTC.

V gene TRBV18 combines with J gene TRBJ1-1, with 7 bases lining up with TRBD1. Germline V gene data show CDR1 as KGHSH and CDR2 as LQKENI. The CDR3 runs 17 residues. The J segment lost 6 bases and the V segment lost 3 bases, leaving 16 bases of the junction unmatched. DNA of the CDR3: TGTGCCAGCTCACCCTATACTAGACAGGGTGATTTGGCTGAAGCTTTCTTT. Translation: CASSPYTRQGDLAEAFF.

The gene calls are TRBV5-4 and TRBJ1-2; no firm D call. The CDR3 loop spans 14 amino acids. Germline CDR1 and CDR2: SGHNT and YYREEE (reference sequence). V was pared by 0 bases and J by 5 bases, with 11 bases between. The CDR3 DNA follows: TGTGCCAGCAGCTTGGGGGCCTTACCTTATGGCTACACCTTC. Amino acid sequence: CASSLGALPYGYTF.

This chain uses TRBV9 with TRBJ2-7; 7 nucleotides match TRBD2. The ends lost 0 bases at V and 1 base at J; junction bases unmatched: 4. The CDR3 is made up of 15 amino acids. CDR1 is SGDLS, CDR2 YYNGEE, per germline. The CDR3 coding sequence is TGTGCCAGCAGCGTAGACCTAGCGGCATCCTACGAGCAGTACTTC. This codes for CASSVDLAASYEQYF.

This clone was observed a single time. This chain joins TRBV6-5 and TRBJ2-7; a weak D match, TRBD2 (6 bases). There are 13 residues in the CDR3. Germline V CDR1 and CDR2: MNHEY, SVGAGI. Trimming removed 3 bases from V and 6 bases from J, with 12 bases in between. The CDR3 spells CASSYGAGSEQYF. The CDR3, as DNA: TGTGCCAGCAGTTATGGGGCGGGAAGCGAGCAGTACTTC.

The rearrangement links TRBV4-3 to TRBJ2-2; TRBD1 matches 8 bases. Germline CDR1 and CDR2: LGHNA and YSLEER. This CDR3 spans 16 amino acids. V lost 4 bases, J lost 8 bases, and 12 bases stayed unmatched. Written as DNA, the CDR3 is TGCGCCAGCAGCCCTCGTCAGGGGGCCGATTGGGGGGAGCTGTTTTTT. Protein: CASSPRQGADWGELFF.

The chain employs TRBV15 and TRBJ1-2, with a tentative D call TRBD1 (5 bases). The germline V gene has CDR1 LNHNV and CDR2 YYDKDF (reference sequence). CDR3 length equals 14 residues. Trimming took 0 bases from V and 6 from J, leaving 11 bases between them. CDR3 nucleotides: TGTGCCACCAGCAGAGAATACCAGGGCAATGGCTACACCTTC. This encodes CATSREYQGNGYTF.

This chain connects TRBV4-2 to TRBJ2-7; 9 nucleotides line up with TRBD2. V lost 1 base and J lost 4; bases outside the gene matches: 11. The CDR3 consists of 17 residues. Germline CDR1 is LGHNA and CDR2 is YNFKEQ. This chain's CDR3 is CASSQGGSGSYAYEQYF. The CDR3 nucleotides read TGTGCCAGCAGCCAAGGAGGTAGCGGGAGTTACGCGTACGAGCAGTACTTC.

V usage is TRBV15 and J usage is TRBJ2-6; no clear D. Per germline, CDR1 LNHNV and CDR2 YYDKDF (reference sequence). The germline V and J ends were trimmed by 0 bases and 4 bases, with 19 bases remaining between them. The CDR3 spans 19 residues. The CDR3: CATSRDLDGPSWGANVLTF. CDR3 coding DNA: TGTGCCACCAGCAGAGATCTTGATGGGCCCTCTTGGGGGGCCAACGTCCTGACTTTC.

This chain joins TRBV30 and TRBJ2-7, with 7 bases matching TRBD1. CDR1 and CDR2 (germline): GTSNPN, SVGIG (reference sequence). Trimming cost V 7 bases and J 0 bases; bases outside gene matches: 6. The CDR3 covers 13 residues. CDR3 loop: CAFLDRVSYEQYF. The CDR3 DNA follows: TGTGCCTTTCTAGACAGGGTCTCCTACGAGCAGTACTTC.